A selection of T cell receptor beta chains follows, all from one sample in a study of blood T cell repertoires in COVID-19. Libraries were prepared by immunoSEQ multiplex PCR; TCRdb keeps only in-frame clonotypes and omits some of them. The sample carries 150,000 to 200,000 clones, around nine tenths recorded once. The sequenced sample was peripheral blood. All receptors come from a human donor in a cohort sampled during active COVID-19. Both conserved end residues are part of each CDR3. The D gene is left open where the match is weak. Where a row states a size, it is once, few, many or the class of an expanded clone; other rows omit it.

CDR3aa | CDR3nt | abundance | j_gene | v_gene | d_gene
CASSGGRGETQYF | TGTGCCAGCAGTGGAGGGAGAGGAGAGACCCAGTACTTC | NA | TRBJ2-5 | TRBV9 | NA
CASSGEGQMNTEAFF | TGTGCCAGCAGTGGTGAGGGACAGATGAACACTGAAGCTTTCTTT | NA | TRBJ1-1 | TRBV2 | TRBD1
CASSVGGGGRPSNNEQFF | TGTGCCAGCAGCGTAGGGGGGGGCGGGAGGCCCTCTAATAATGAGCAGTTCTTC | NA | TRBJ2-1 | TRBV9 | TRBD2
CASSVGQGINQPQHF | TGTGCCAGCAGCGTAGGACAGGGGATAAATCAGCCCCAGCATTTT | NA | TRBJ1-5 | TRBV9 | TRBD1
CASSLASGYSYEQYF | TGTGCCAGCAGCTTAGCATCCGGTTACTCCTACGAGCAGTACTTC | NA | TRBJ2-7 | TRBV7-2 | NA
CASSRTQTNTGELFF | TGTGCCAGCAGCCGGACACAAACGAACACCGGGGAGCTGTTTTTT | NA | TRBJ2-2 | TRBV2 | NA
CASSSFLPGQGYLYEQYF | TGTGCCAGCAGCTCCTTTCTTCCGGGACAGGGATATCTCTACGAGCAGTACTTC | NA | TRBJ2-7 | TRBV11-2 | TRBD1
CASSLAGQNSGGYTF | TGTGCCAGCAGCTTGGCCGGACAAAACTCCGGTGGCTACACCTTC | few | TRBJ1-2 | TRBV5-5 | NA
CASSVVAAPTYNEQFF | TGTGCCAGCAGCGTAGTCGCGGCGCCTACCTACAATGAGCAGTTCTTC | NA | TRBJ2-1 | TRBV9 | NA
CASSKRADRTNEKLFF | TGTGCCAGCAGCAAACGAGCGGACCGAACTAATGAAAAACTGTTTTTT | NA | TRBJ1-4 | TRBV3-1/TRBV3-2 | NA
CASTPPGLAGADTQYF | TGTGCCAGCACCCCTCCGGGACTAGCGGGAGCAGATACGCAGTATTTT | NA | TRBJ2-3 | TRBV7-2 | TRBD2
CASSLGQSISGNTIYF | TGTGCCAGCAGCTTGGGGCAGTCGATCTCTGGAAACACCATATATTTT | NA | TRBJ1-3 | TRBV5-6 | NA
CSAPWDRGASF | TGCAGTGCTCCCTGGGACAGGGGGGCCTCTTTC | NA | TRBJ2-7 | TRBV20-1 | TRBD1
CASSRKPSGGVNTGELFF | TGCGCCAGCAGCCGAAAACCAAGCGGGGGGGTGAACACCGGGGAGCTGTTTTTT | NA | TRBJ2-2 | TRBV4-3 | TRBD2
CASSLGYSNQPQHF | TGTGCCAGCAGCTTAGGCTATAGCAATCAGCCCCAGCATTTT | NA | TRBJ1-5 | TRBV7-2 | NA
CASRDRGTYEQYF | TGTGCCAGCAGGGACAGGGGGACCTACGAGCAGTACTTC | NA | TRBJ2-7 | TRBV6-5 | TRBD1
CASSLEPQRGDNEQFF | TGCGCCAGCAGCTTGGAGCCCCAGCGGGGAGACAATGAGCAGTTCTTC | NA | TRBJ2-1 | TRBV5-1 | TRBD2
CAWRDREWPLDTEAFF | TGTGCCTGGAGGGACAGGGAGTGGCCTTTGGACACTGAAGCTTTCTTT | NA | TRBJ1-1 | TRBV30 | TRBD1
CASSLEALMNTEAFF | TGTGCCAGCAGCTTAGAAGCACTCATGAACACTGAAGCTTTCTTT | NA | TRBJ1-1 | TRBV7-9 | NA
CASSLFATRDSSGNTIYF | TGTGCCAGCAGCTTATTCGCAACCCGGGACAGCTCTGGAAACACCATATATTTT | NA | TRBJ1-3 | TRBV7-8 | TRBD1
CASSLQDRGRFEQYF | TGTGCCAGCAGCTTGCAGGACAGGGGGCGCTTCGAGCAGTACTTC | once | TRBJ2-7 | TRBV11-1 | TRBD1
CASRKRGLPNQPQHF | TGTGCCAGCAGAAAAAGGGGGCTCCCCAATCAGCCCCAGCATTTT | NA | TRBJ1-5 | TRBV6-5 | TRBD1